The T cell receptor (beta chain) under discussion was sequenced for a study of blood T cell repertoires in COVID-19. Study details: Collection of acute and convalescent COVID-19 samples took place in the United States, Italy and Spain. Sample material is recorded as cDNA or gDNA derived from T cells, B-cell-depleted T cells, or PBMCs.

Data came from immunoSEQ multiplex PCR; TCRdb stores just in-frame clones and leaves some out. The top ten hold approximately 10% of the sample, which has 130,000 or so clones, more than 75% seen once. Germline CDR1 MNHEY, CDR2 SMNVEV (reference sequence). CDR3 length: 18 residues. With V trimmed by 5 bases and J by 2 bases, 14 bases remained unmatched. Followed longitudinally, the Seattle patients had been enrolled during active infection. The J gene is TRBJ1-3, the V gene TRBV27; 8 bases are a match to TRBD1. The receptor's source is a woman aged 65 to 85 with COVID-19, enrolled during active disease. Source material: peripheral blood. The chain's CDR3 is CASSPLPPRRGPGNTIYF. In DNA, the CDR3 is TGTGCCAGCAGTCCCCTCCCCCCCCGCAGGGGGCCTGGAAACACCATATATTTT.